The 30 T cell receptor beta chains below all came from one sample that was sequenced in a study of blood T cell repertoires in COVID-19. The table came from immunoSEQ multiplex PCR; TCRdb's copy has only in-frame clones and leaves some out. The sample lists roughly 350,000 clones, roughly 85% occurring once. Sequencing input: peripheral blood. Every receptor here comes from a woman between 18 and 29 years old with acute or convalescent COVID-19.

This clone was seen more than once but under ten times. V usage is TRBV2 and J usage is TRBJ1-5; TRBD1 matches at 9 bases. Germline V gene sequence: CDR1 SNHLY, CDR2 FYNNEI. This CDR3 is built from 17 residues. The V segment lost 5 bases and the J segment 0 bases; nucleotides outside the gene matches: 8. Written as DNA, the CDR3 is TGTGCCAGCAGTACCAAAACAGGGGGCCCTAGCAATCAGCCCCAGCATTTT. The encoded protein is CASSTKTGGPSNQPQHF. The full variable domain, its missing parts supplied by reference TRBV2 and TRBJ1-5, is EPEVTQTPSHQVTQMGQEVILRCVPISNHLYFYWYRQILGQKVEFLVSFYNNEISEKSEIFDDQFSVERPDGSNFTLKIRSTKLEDSAMYFCASSTKTGGPSNQPQHFGDGTRLSIL.

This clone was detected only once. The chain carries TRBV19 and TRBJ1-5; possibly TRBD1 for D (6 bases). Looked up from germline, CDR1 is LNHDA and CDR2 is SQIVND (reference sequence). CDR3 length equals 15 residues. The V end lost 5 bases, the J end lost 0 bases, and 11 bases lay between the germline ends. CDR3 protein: CASSWTEPSNQPQHF. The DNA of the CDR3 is TGTGCCAGTAGTTGGACAGAGCCTAGCAATCAGCCCCAGCATTTT. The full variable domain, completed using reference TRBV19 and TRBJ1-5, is DGGITQSPKYLFRKEGQNVTLSCEQNLNHDAMYWYRQDPGQGLRLIYYSQIVNDFQKGDIAEGYSVSREKKESFPLTVTSAQKNPTAFYLCASSWTEPSNQPQHFGDGTRLSIL.

CDR3 amino acids: CASSQGTYEQYF. The CDR3 DNA reads TGTGCCAGCAGCCAGGGGACCTACGAGCAGTACTTC. The V call is TRBV5-6, the J call TRBJ2-7; D is possibly TRBD1 (6 bases). The V end lost 4 bases, the J end lost 2 bases, and 7 bases lay between the germline ends. The CDR3 sequence is 12 residues long. CDR1 SGHDT and CDR2 YYEEEE come from the germline V gene.

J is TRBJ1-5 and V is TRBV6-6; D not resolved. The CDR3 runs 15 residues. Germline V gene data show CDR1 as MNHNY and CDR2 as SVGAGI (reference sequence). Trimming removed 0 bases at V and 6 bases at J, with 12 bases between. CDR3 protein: CASSYSSGRSQPQHF. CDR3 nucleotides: TGTGCCAGCAGTTACTCCAGCGGGCGCTCTCAGCCCCAGCATTTT.

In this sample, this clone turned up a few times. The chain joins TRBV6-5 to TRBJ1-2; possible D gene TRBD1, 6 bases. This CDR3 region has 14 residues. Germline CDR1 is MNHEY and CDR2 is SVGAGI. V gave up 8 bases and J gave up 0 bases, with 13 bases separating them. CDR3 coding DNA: TGTGCCAGCCGAGGACAGCCACCTAACTATGGCTACACCTTC. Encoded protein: CASRGQPPNYGYTF.

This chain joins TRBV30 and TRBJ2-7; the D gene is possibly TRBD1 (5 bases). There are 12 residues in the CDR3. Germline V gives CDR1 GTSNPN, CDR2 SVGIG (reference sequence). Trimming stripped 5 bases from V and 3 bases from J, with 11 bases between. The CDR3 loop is CAWGRQFYEQYF. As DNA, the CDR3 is TGTGCCTGGGGTAGACAGTTCTACGAGCAGTACTTC.

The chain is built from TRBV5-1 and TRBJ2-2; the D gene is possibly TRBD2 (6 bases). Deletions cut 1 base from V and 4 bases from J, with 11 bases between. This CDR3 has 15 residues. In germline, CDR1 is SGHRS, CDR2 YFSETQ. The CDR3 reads CASSLNQLATGELFF. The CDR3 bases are TGCGCCAGCAGCTTGAATCAACTAGCCACCGGGGAGCTGTTTTTT.

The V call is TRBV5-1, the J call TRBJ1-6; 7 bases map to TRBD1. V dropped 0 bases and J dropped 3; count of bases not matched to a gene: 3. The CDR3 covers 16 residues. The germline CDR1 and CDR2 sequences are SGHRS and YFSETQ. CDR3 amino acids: CASSLEGTVYNSPLHF. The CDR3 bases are TGCGCCAGCAGCTTGGAAGGGACAGTCTATAATTCACCCCTCCACTTT. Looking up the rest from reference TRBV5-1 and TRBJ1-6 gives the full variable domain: KAGVTQTPRYLIKTRGQQVTLSCSPISGHRSVSWYQQTPGQGLQFLFEYFSETQRNKGNFPGRFSGRQFSNSRSEMNVSTLELGDSALYLCASSLEGTVYNSPLHFGNGTRLTVT.

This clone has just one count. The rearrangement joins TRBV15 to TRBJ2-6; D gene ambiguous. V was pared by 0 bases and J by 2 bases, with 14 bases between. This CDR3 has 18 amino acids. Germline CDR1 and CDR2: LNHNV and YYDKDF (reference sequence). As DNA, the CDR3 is TGTGCCACCAGCAGAGATGGAAAAGTGGGCGCTGGGGCCAACGTCCTGACTTTC. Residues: CATSRDGKVGAGANVLTF.

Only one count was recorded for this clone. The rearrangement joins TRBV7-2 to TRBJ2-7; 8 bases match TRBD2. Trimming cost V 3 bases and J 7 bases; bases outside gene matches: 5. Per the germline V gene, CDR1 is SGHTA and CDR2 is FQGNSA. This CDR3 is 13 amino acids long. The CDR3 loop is CASSFGTSREQYF. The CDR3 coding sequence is TGTGCCAGCAGCTTCGGGACTAGTCGAGAGCAGTACTTC.

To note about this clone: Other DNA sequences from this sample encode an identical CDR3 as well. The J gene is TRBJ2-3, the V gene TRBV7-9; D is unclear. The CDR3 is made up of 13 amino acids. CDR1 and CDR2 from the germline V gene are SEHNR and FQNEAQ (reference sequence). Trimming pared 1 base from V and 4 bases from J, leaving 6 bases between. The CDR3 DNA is TGTGCCAGCAGCTTAGGAACGGCAGATACGCAGTATTTT. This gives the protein CASSLGTADTQYF.

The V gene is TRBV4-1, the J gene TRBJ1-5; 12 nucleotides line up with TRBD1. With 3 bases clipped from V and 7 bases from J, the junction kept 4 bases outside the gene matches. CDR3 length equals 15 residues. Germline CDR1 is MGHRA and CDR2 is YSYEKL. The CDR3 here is CASSQGTGGDQPQHF. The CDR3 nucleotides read TGCGCCAGCAGCCAGGGGACAGGGGGCGACCAGCCCCAGCATTTT.

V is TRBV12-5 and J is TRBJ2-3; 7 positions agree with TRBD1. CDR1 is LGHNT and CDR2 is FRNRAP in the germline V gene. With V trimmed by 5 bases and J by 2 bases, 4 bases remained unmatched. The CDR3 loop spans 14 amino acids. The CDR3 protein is CASGGDRVTDTQYF. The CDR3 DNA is TGTGCTAGTGGTGGTGACAGGGTCACAGATACGCAGTATTTT.

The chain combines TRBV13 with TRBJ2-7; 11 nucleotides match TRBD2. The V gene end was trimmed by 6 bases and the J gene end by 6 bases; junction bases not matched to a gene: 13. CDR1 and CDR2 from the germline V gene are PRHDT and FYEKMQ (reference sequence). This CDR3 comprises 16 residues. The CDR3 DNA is TGTGCCAGCAGTTTATACGGGACTAGCGGTCCCCTCGAGCAGTACTTC. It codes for CASSLYGTSGPLEQYF.

The CDR3 nucleotides are TGTGCCAGTAGACGAGGGGGACAGGGGGCCACCGGGGAGCTGTTTTTT. Translated: CASRRGGQGATGELFF. The gene calls are TRBV19 and TRBJ2-2, with TRBD1 matching over 12 bases. CDR1 and CDR2 (germline): LNHDA, SQIVND (reference sequence). This CDR3 spans 16 amino acids. V trimming: 6 bases; J trimming: 4 bases; junction bases outside the gene matches: 6.

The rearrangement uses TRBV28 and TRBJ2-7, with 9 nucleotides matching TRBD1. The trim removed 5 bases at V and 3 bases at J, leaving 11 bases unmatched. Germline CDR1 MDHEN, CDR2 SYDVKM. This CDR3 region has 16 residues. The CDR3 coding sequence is TGTGCCAGCAGTCAACCGGGACAGGGAGACCACTACGAGCAGTACTTC. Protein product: CASSQPGQGDHYEQYF.

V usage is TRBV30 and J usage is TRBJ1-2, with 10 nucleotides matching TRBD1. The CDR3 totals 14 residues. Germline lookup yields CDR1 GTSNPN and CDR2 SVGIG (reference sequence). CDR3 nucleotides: TGTGCTTGTATTGGGACAGGGGCTAACTATGGCTACACCTTC. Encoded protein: CACIGTGANYGYTF.

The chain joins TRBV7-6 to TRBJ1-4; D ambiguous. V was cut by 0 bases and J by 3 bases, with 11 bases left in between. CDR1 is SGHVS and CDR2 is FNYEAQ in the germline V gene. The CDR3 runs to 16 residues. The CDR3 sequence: CASSLAPLTPNEKLFF. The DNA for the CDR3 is TGTGCCAGCAGCTTAGCACCCCTTACACCTAATGAAAAACTGTTTTTT.

The CDR3 bases are TGTGCCAGCAGTCCCACCCGACAGACGTATAATTCACCCCTCCACTTT. Its protein product is CASSPTRQTYNSPLHF. The chain uses TRBV6-6 and TRBJ1-6; D may be TRBD1 (5 bases). The V end lost 5 bases, the J end lost 4 bases, and 15 bases lay between the germline ends. Per germline, CDR1 MNHNY and CDR2 SVGAGI (reference sequence). The CDR3 is 16 amino acids.

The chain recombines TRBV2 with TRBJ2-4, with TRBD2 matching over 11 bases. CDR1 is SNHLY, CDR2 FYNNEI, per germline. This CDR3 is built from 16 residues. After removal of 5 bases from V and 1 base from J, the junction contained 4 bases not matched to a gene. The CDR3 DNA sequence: TGTGCCAGCAGTCCCGGGACTAGCGGTGCCAAAAACATTCAGTACTTC. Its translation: CASSPGTSGAKNIQYF. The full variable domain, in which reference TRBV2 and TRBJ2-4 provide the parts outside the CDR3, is EPEVTQTPSHQVTQMGQEVILRCVPISNHLYFYWYRQILGQKVEFLVSFYNNEISEKSEIFDDQFSVERPDGSNFTLKIRSTKLEDSAMYFCASSPGTSGAKNIQYFGAGTRLSVL.

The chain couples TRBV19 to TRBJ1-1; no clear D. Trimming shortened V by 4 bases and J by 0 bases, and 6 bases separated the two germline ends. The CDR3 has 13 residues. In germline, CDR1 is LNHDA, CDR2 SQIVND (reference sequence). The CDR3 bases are TGTGCCAGTAGTACTTCCTTGAACACTGAAGCTTTCTTT. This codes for CASSTSLNTEAFF.

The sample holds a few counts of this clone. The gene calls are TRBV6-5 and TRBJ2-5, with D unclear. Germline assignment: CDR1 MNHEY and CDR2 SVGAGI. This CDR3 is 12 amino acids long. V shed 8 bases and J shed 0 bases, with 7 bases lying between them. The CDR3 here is CASSRYQETQYF. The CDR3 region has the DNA TGTGCCAGCTCTCGGTACCAAGAGACCCAGTACTTC.

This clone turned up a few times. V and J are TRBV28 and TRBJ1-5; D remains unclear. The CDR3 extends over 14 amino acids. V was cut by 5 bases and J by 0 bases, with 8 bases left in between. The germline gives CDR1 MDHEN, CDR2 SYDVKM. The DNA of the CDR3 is TGTGCCAGCAGTGCGACTTCTAGCAATCAGCCCCAGCATTTT. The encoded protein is CASSATSSNQPQHF.

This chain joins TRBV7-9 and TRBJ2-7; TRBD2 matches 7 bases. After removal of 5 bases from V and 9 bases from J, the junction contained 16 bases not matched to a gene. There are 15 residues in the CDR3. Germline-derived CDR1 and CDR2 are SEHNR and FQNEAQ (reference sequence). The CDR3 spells CASSPLPGTWGGQYF. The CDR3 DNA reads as TGTGCCAGCAGCCCCTTGCCCGGCACCTGGGGGGGGCAGTACTTC.

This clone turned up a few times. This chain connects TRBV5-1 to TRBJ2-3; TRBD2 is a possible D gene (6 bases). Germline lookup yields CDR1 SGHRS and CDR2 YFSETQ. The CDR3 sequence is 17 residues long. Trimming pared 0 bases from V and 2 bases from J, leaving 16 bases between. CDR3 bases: TGCGCCAGCAGCTTGGGTGTCGGGGACTTCACCACAGATACGCAGTATTTT. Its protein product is CASSLGVGDFTTDTQYF.

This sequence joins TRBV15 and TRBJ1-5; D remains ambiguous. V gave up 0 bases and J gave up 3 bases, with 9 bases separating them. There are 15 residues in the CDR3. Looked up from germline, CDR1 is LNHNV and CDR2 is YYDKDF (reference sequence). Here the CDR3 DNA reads TGTGCCACCAGCAGAGACCATTGGCCCAATCAGCCCCAGCATTTT. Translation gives CATSRDHWPNQPQHF.

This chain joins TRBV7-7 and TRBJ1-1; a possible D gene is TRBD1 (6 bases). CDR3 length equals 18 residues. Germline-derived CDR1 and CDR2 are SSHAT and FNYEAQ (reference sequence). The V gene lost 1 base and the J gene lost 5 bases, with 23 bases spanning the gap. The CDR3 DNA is TGTGCCAGCAGCTTAGAACCCGGGACACTCGGAGGTAATACTGAAGCTTTCTTT. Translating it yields CASSLEPGTLGGNTEAFF.

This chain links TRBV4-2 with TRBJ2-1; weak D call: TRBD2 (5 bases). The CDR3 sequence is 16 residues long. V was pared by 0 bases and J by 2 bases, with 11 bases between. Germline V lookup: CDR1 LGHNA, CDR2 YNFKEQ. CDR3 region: CASSQDPTSAYNEQFF. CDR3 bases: TGTGCCAGCAGCCAAGATCCTACTAGTGCCTACAATGAGCAGTTCTTC.

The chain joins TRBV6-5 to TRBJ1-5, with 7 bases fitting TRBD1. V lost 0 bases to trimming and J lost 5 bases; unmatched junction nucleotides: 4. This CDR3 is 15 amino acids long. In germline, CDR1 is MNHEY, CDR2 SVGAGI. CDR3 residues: CASSYSRQGDQPQHF. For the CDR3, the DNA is TGTGCCAGCAGTTACTCTCGACAGGGTGATCAGCCCCAGCATTTT.

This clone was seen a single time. CDR3 nucleotide sequence: TGTGCCAGCAGTCGCCCACAGGGGACTGGAAACACCATATATTTT. This translates into CASSRPQGTGNTIYF. V and J are TRBV28 and TRBJ1-3; 7 bases match TRBD1. The CDR3 covers 15 residues. Germline V gene sequence: CDR1 MDHEN, CDR2 SYDVKM. V shed 5 bases and J 2 bases; nucleotides not matched to a gene: 6.